The entry that follows covers one TCR beta chain sequence. Germline V lookup: CDR1 SGHDT, CDR2 YYEEEE. The CDR3 runs 16 residues. Unmatched junction bases numbered 8, after V lost 0 bases and J lost 7 bases. The data derive from a study of Ad26.COV2.S vaccination and SARS-CoV-2 variants. Study-wide background: Each vaccinee took Ad26.COV2.S intramuscularly, once or twice 56 days apart.

The repertoire was sequenced with immunoSEQ multiplex PCR; TCRdb's copy has only in-frame clones and lacks some. Of some 520,000 clones listed, roughly 85% are singletons. Treatment denoted: approximately 18 received Ad26.COV2.S at low or high dose, single or two shots; 5 received placebo; per-sample allocation not given. Day 63 following the first vaccine or placebo injection was when the samples were taken. The administered vaccine (an Ad26 vector) expressed Wuhan-strain SARS-CoV-2 spike. V and J are TRBV5-6 and TRBJ2-1, with 9 bases that match TRBD2. Here the sequenced sample was peripheral blood, taken in a trial of Ad26.COV2.S vaccine versus placebo. The origin of this receptor is a person between 18 and 65 years old who received the Ad26.COV2.S COVID-19 vaccine or a placebo. The CDR3 DNA follows: TGTGCCAGCAGCTTGGTGAGAGCGGGAGGAGGTAATGAGCAGTTCTTC. Its translation: CASSLVRAGGGNEQFF.